This TCR beta chain is drawn from a study of blood T cell repertoires in COVID-19 (dated by TCRdb to the early 2020s). General notes on the study: Samples covering the acute and convalescent phases of COVID-19 were provided by collaborators in the United States, Italy and Spain. Nearly every sample came with metadata listing a de-identified subject ID, COVID-19 status, age in years and sex. The samples were drawn from two sources: the first 160 participants of the ongoing ImmuneRACE study, and fewer than 1,500 subjects contributed by 6 global collaborators. The prospective study material was composed of cDNA or gDNA derived from T cells, B-cell-depleted T cells, or PBMCs. A freely available public database, intended as a resource for researchers studying the immune response to SARS-CoV-2, is where the repertoires were released. Subjects who had been exposed to COVID-19, were actively infected with it, or had recovered from it provided the deeply sampled blood TCRbeta repertoires that made up the dataset. Where available, HLA class I and class II types were taken from metadata supplied by the sample provider and were not determined by assay-based typing.

Whole blood was collected in K2EDTA tubes by collaborating institutions according to the institutions' own protocols. For TCRbeta analysis, collaborators shipped samples as frozen whole blood, isolated PBMCs, or DNA extracted from either of those sample types. In the case of this clone: This receptor's antigen is unknown. One base away there is no much larger clone; base qualities are not given.

The junction shows trimming of 2 bases on V and 6 bases on J, plus 20 bases between the germline ends. From the germline V gene, CDR1 is SGHRS and CDR2 is YFSETQ. The CDR3 holds 16 amino acids from the cysteine to the phenylalanine. CDR3 DNA only is kept here, 48 bases in frame from base 1. Study-wide findings and limitations: Clinical and demographic metadata were provided uncurated, with the amount varying by source and participant.

TCRbeta CDR3 regions were amplified from genomic DNA by means of the immunoSEQ Assay, a bias-controlled multiplex PCR. In the authors' own workflow: The number of nucleated cells in each sample was estimated from the amplification of reference gene primers within the assay. Sequence reads were collapsed and filtered to measure the absolute abundance of every unique TCRbeta CDR3 rearrangement. For each sample, productive Simpson clonality was calculated as the square root of Simpson's diversity index over productive rearrangements. TCRdb re-hosts the immuneACCESS table, in-frame sequences only. Its copies lack some clones; in the studies checked, an unresolved V gene accounts for under half of them, and the cause for the rest is not known. V and J calls and clone size are those listed in that table; D and trimming were worked out from the DNA. The sample table lists under 150,000 clones, around nine tenths of them with a count of one. Roughly 4% of the sample lies in the top ten.

The sequencing sample was made of peripheral blood. This chain joins TRBV5-1 to TRBJ1-2; a tentative D match to TRBD1 spans 6 bases. The sequence derives from a middle-aged woman with acute or convalescent COVID-19. The DNA reads as follows: TGCGCCAGCAGCTTAACCCCCTCCGGGACACAAGATGGCTACACCTTC. It is translated as CASSLTPSGTQDGYTF.